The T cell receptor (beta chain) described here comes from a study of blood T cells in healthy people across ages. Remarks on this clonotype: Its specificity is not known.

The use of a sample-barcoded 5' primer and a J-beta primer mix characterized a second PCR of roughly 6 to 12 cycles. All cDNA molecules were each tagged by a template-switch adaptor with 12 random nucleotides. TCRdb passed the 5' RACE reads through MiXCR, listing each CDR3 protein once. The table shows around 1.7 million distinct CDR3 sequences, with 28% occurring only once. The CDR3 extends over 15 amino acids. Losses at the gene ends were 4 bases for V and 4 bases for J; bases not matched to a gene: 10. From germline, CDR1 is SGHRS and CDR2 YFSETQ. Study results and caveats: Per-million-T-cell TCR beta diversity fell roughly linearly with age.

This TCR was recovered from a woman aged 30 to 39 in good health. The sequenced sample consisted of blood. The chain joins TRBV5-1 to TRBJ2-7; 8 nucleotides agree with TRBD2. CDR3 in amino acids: CASSPTGGTRYEQYF. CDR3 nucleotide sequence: TGCGCCAGCAGCCCCACCGGGGGGACTAGATACGAGCAGTACTTC.